These T cell receptor beta chains were read from a single sample in a study of shared clonotypes between healthy human individuals. Sequenced by immunoSEQ multiplex PCR; TCRdb stores in-frame clones only, minus some. The data show under 350,000 clones, roughly 84% seen once. The sample taken for sequencing was memory CD8+ T cells sorted from blood. The receptors originated from a man aged 18 to 30 in good health. The CDR3 runs from the conserved cysteine through the conserved F or W. The D gene is left open where the match is weak. Clone size appears in some rows only: once, few, many, or a class for an expanded clone.

clone size: -
V gene: TRBV6-5
D gene: -
J gene: TRBJ1-6
CDR3 DNA: TGTGCCAGCAGTTACTCAACAGGCGAGAATTCACCCCTCCACTTT
CDR3 protein: CASSYSTGENSPLHF

clone size: -
V gene: TRBV28
D gene: TRBD1
J gene: TRBJ1-1
CDR3 DNA: TGTGCCAGCAGCCAGGGGGCGGGAAGCACTGAAGCTTTCTTT
CDR3 protein: CASSQGAGSTEAFF

clone size: -
V gene: TRBV14
D gene: -
J gene: TRBJ1-2
CDR3 DNA: TGTGCCAGCAGTACGGCTAACTATGGCTACACCTTC
CDR3 protein: CASSTANYGYTF

clone size: -
V gene: TRBV10-2
D gene: -
J gene: TRBJ1-1
CDR3 DNA: TGCGCCAGCCGAGTCAGAGGAGACACTGAAGCTTTCTTT
CDR3 protein: CASRVRGDTEAFF

clone size: -
V gene: TRBV11-2
D gene: -
J gene: TRBJ2-7
CDR3 DNA: TGTGCCAGCAGCTTAGGTGTCTCCCTCTACGAGCAGTACTTC
CDR3 protein: CASSLGVSLYEQYF

clone size: -
V gene: TRBV6-5
D gene: -
J gene: TRBJ2-2
CDR3 DNA: TGTGCCAGCAAACCCAACACCGGGGAGCTGTTTTTT
CDR3 protein: CASKPNTGELFF

clone size: many
V gene: TRBV27
D gene: TRBD1
J gene: TRBJ2-7
CDR3 DNA: TGTGCCAGCAGTTTATCGCAGGGGGCTTACGAGCAGTACTTC
CDR3 protein: CASSLSQGAYEQYF

clone size: -
V gene: TRBV27
D gene: TRBD1
J gene: TRBJ1-2
CDR3 DNA: TGTGCCAGCAGTCCGACCCGGGACAGGGAGAACTATGGCTACACCTTC
CDR3 protein: CASSPTRDRENYGYTF

clone size: -
V gene: TRBV4-1
D gene: -
J gene: TRBJ2-2
CDR3 DNA: TGCGCCAGCAGCCAAGATCCGGTGGACGTTGCCACCGGGGAGCTGTTTTTT
CDR3 protein: CASSQDPVDVATGELFF

clone size: -
V gene: TRBV27
D gene: -
J gene: TRBJ1-2
CDR3 DNA: TGTGCCAGCAGTTTCTCTGGATGGGGGACTTATGGCTACACCTTC
CDR3 protein: CASSFSGWGTYGYTF

clone size: -
V gene: TRBV7-9
D gene: -
J gene: TRBJ2-7
CDR3 DNA: TGTGCCAGCAGCTCGGTAAAGCAGTCAAGCGACGAGCAGTACTTC
CDR3 protein: CASSSVKQSSDEQYF

clone size: -
V gene: TRBV6-4
D gene: TRBD2
J gene: TRBJ2-1
CDR3 DNA: TGTGCCAGCAGTGACTGGACTAGCGGGAGTCATGAGCAGTTCTTC
CDR3 protein: CASSDWTSGSHEQFF

clone size: -
V gene: TRBV4-3
D gene: TRBD1
J gene: TRBJ1-1
CDR3 DNA: TGCGCCAGCAGCCCCGATGGGACAGTCTTCACTGAAGCTTTCTTT
CDR3 protein: CASSPDGTVFTEAFF

clone size: -
V gene: TRBV7-9
D gene: -
J gene: TRBJ1-5
CDR3 DNA: TGTGCCAGCAGCCTCCCCAATCAGCCCCAGCATTTT
CDR3 protein: CASSLPNQPQHF

clone size: few
V gene: TRBV4-1
D gene: -
J gene: TRBJ1-1
CDR3 DNA: TGCGCCAGCAGCCAAGCCCTGGACGGGCCGGAAGCTTTCTTT
CDR3 protein: CASSQALDGPEAFF

clone size: -
V gene: TRBV28
D gene: -
J gene: TRBJ1-3
CDR3 DNA: TGTGCCAGCAGCCGAAGTCTTCTGATAGGCCCTGGAAACACCATATATTTT
CDR3 protein: CASSRSLLIGPGNTIYF

clone size: -
V gene: TRBV20-1
D gene: -
J gene: TRBJ2-7
CDR3 DNA: TGCAGTGCTAGGGCCCCGAGGGGAACGTACTTC
CDR3 protein: CSARAPRGTYF

clone size: -
V gene: TRBV11-3
D gene: TRBD2
J gene: TRBJ2-2
CDR3 DNA: TGTGCCAGCAGCCCCCGACTAGCGGGGGGGCCGGCCGGGGAGCTGTTTTTT
CDR3 protein: CASSPRLAGGPAGELFF

clone size: -
V gene: TRBV4-3
D gene: -
J gene: TRBJ2-1
CDR3 DNA: TGCGCCAGCAGCCAAGATCCGTTCCGGGAGTTTACCTACAATGAGCAGTTCTTC
CDR3 protein: CASSQDPFREFTYNEQFF

clone size: once
V gene: TRBV28
D gene: -
J gene: TRBJ1-6
CDR3 DNA: TGTGCCAGCAGTTTCCCAGGAGGTTCACCCCTCCACTTT
CDR3 protein: CASSFPGGSPLHF

clone size: -
V gene: TRBV10-3
D gene: TRBD2
J gene: TRBJ2-7
CDR3 DNA: TGTGCCACCTTTTACGCACTAGCGGGGAGCTCCTACGAGCAGTACTTC
CDR3 protein: CATFYALAGSSYEQYF

clone size: -
V gene: TRBV30
D gene: -
J gene: TRBJ1-2
CDR3 DNA: TGTGCCTGGAGTGTAGGAATAGGGGCGGACTATGGCTACACCTTC
CDR3 protein: CAWSVGIGADYGYTF

clone size: -
V gene: TRBV2
D gene: TRBD2
J gene: TRBJ2-7
CDR3 DNA: TGTGCCAGCAGTGCTAGCGGGGGTTTCTACGAGCAGTACTTC
CDR3 protein: CASSASGGFYEQYF

clone size: -
V gene: TRBV6-5
D gene: -
J gene: TRBJ1-1
CDR3 DNA: TGTGCCAGCAGTTACTACGAATACACTGAAGCTTTCTTT
CDR3 protein: CASSYYEYTEAFF

clone size: -
V gene: TRBV29-1
D gene: TRBD2
J gene: TRBJ2-1
CDR3 DNA: TGCAGCGTCCTAGCGGGGTCATACAATGAGCAGTTCTTC
CDR3 protein: CSVLAGSYNEQFF

clone size: many
V gene: TRBV30
D gene: TRBD2
J gene: TRBJ2-3
CDR3 DNA: TGTGCCTGGTCAATTCTAGCGGGAGCCAAAGGGTCAGATACGCAGTATTTT
CDR3 protein: CAWSILAGAKGSDTQYF

clone size: -
V gene: TRBV7-9
D gene: -
J gene: TRBJ2-7
CDR3 DNA: TGTGCCAGCAGTGGCTTAGGATTTGGAGATAGGCTCGGCGAGCAGTACTTC
CDR3 protein: CASSGLGFGDRLGEQYF

clone size: -
V gene: TRBV30
D gene: TRBD1
J gene: TRBJ2-1
CDR3 DNA: TGTGCCTCCACTGGGACAGGGGACTACAATGAGCAGTTCTTC
CDR3 protein: CASTGTGDYNEQFF

clone size: -
V gene: TRBV7-2
D gene: -
J gene: TRBJ2-7
CDR3 DNA: TGTGCCAGCAGCTTTTTTCTCGCGGATACCTACGAGCAGTACTTC
CDR3 protein: CASSFFLADTYEQYF

clone size: -
V gene: TRBV6-1
D gene: -
J gene: TRBJ1-1
CDR3 DNA: TGTGCCAGCAGTCCACGGGGGCTCACTGAAGCTTTCTTT
CDR3 protein: CASSPRGLTEAFF

clone size: -
V gene: TRBV6-5
D gene: -
J gene: TRBJ2-7
CDR3 DNA: TGTGCCAGCAGTTACTCCGGGACGGGTTACGAGCAGTACTTC
CDR3 protein: CASSYSGTGYEQYF

clone size: -
V gene: TRBV5-1
D gene: -
J gene: TRBJ2-7
CDR3 DNA: TGCGCCAGCAGACAGGACAGCTCCTACGAGCAGTACTTC
CDR3 protein: CASRQDSSYEQYF

clone size: -
V gene: TRBV27
D gene: -
J gene: TRBJ2-1
CDR3 DNA: TGTGCCAGCAGTGGGATCCTAGCTGATGAGCAGTTCTTC
CDR3 protein: CASSGILADEQFF

clone size: few
V gene: TRBV7-2
D gene: -
J gene: TRBJ2-2
CDR3 DNA: TGTGCCAGCAGCACACCAACGCATGGTACCAATACCGGGGAGCTGTTTTTT
CDR3 protein: CASSTPTHGTNTGELFF

clone size: -
V gene: TRBV10-1
D gene: -
J gene: TRBJ1-1
CDR3 DNA: TGCGCCAGCAGTGTCGGGGGTGAGGGGACTGAAGCTTTCTTT
CDR3 protein: CASSVGGEGTEAFF

clone size: -
V gene: TRBV7-6
D gene: -
J gene: TRBJ2-7
CDR3 DNA: TGTGCCAGCAGCCAGTCGGGGGAATCCTACGAGCAGTACTTC
CDR3 protein: CASSQSGESYEQYF

clone size: -
V gene: TRBV7-7
D gene: TRBD2
J gene: TRBJ2-5
CDR3 DNA: TGTGCTAGCGGCCTCCCCGGGGGGGCCGTCCAAGAGACCCAGTACTTC
CDR3 protein: CASGLPGGAVQETQYF

clone size: -
V gene: TRBV7-9
D gene: -
J gene: TRBJ1-6
CDR3 DNA: TGTGCCAGCAGCTCAGTCAATTCACCCCTCCACTTT
CDR3 protein: CASSSVNSPLHF

clone size: once
V gene: TRBV7-9
D gene: TRBD1
J gene: TRBJ1-1
CDR3 DNA: TGTGCCCCGGGGACAGGGACCACTGAAGCTTTCTTT
CDR3 protein: CAPGTGTTEAFF

clone size: -
V gene: TRBV7-8
D gene: TRBD1
J gene: TRBJ2-1
CDR3 DNA: TGTGCCAGCAGCTCGACGGACAGGCCGGCCCTCAATGAGCAGTTCTTC
CDR3 protein: CASSSTDRPALNEQFF

clone size: many
V gene: TRBV9
D gene: TRBD1
J gene: TRBJ2-2
CDR3 DNA: TGTGCCAGCAGCGTAGAAGGGGGCGGCACCGGGGAGCTGTTTTTT
CDR3 protein: CASSVEGGGTGELFF

clone size: -
V gene: TRBV5-1
D gene: -
J gene: TRBJ2-3
CDR3 DNA: TGCGCCAGCAGTGGGTTTACTGTTACGAGCACAGATACGCAGTATTTT
CDR3 protein: CASSGFTVTSTDTQYF

clone size: -
V gene: TRBV5-1
D gene: TRBD2
J gene: TRBJ2-1
CDR3 DNA: TGCGCCAGCAGCTCCGCATTAGCGGGAGGATGGGGATGGAATGAGCAGTTCTTC
CDR3 protein: CASSSALAGGWGWNEQFF

clone size: -
V gene: TRBV30
D gene: TRBD2
J gene: TRBJ2-7
CDR3 DNA: TGTGCCTGGAGTGTACAGGGGTCGCGACTAGCGGGAGGCGAGCAGTACTTC
CDR3 protein: CAWSVQGSRLAGGEQYF

clone size: -
V gene: TRBV2
D gene: -
J gene: TRBJ1-2
CDR3 DNA: TGTGCCAGCATACTACCTTACGAGGGCTACACCTTC
CDR3 protein: CASILPYEGYTF

clone size: -
V gene: TRBV7-2
D gene: -
J gene: TRBJ2-3
CDR3 DNA: TGTGCCAGCAGCCAAACCAGGGGGAGGGGTACAGATACGCAGTATTTT
CDR3 protein: CASSQTRGRGTDTQYF